This is a list of T cell receptor beta chains from one sample in a study of early T cells in non-severe SARS-CoV-2 infection. TCRdb ran MiXCR on the 5' RACE reads and lists one entry per CDR3 protein. The profile shows about 34,000 distinct CDR3 sequences, 5% to 6.5% of them singletons. The source material was whole blood. The origin of the receptors is an adult who was a healthcare worker with PCR-confirmed SARS-CoV-2 infection or an uninfected control (not recorded which). The CDR3 runs from the conserved cysteine through the conserved F or W. Fields, in order: J gene, V gene, D gene, clone size, CDR3 DNA, CDR3 protein. A D gene is named only where the DNA matches it firmly. Clone sizes are given selectively: once, few, many, or a class where the clone is expanded.

>TRBJ2-3|TRBV4-3|TRBD2|few
TGCGCCAGCAGCCAAGATTGGGCTAGCGGGGGTTACAGCACAGATACGCAGTATTTT
CASSQDWASGGYSTDTQYF
>TRBJ2-1|TRBV7-2|TRBD2|many
TGTGCCAGCAGCTTAGTAGGCGGGGGAACCTACAATGAGCAGTTCTTC
CASSLVGGGTYNEQFF
>TRBJ2-3|TRBV24-1|.|many
TGTGCCACCAGTGCGCAGGGTGCGGGGTACACAGATACGCAGTATTTT
CATSAQGAGYTDTQYF
>TRBJ2-6|TRBV7-3|TRBD1|many
TGTGCCAGCAGCTTAACCCCGACAGGGATAATTTCTGGGGCCAACGTCCTGACTTTC
CASSLTPTGIISGANVLTF
>TRBJ2-5|TRBV12-3/TRBV12-4|TRBD1|many
TGTGCCAGCAGTTCCCCCGGGACAGGGGTTAAAGAGACCCAGTACTTC
CASSSPGTGVKETQYF
>TRBJ1-2|TRBV6-6|.|.
TGTGCCAGCAGTTATTCCCAGGGGCGCAACTATGGCTACACCTTC
CASSYSQGRNYGYTF
>TRBJ1-2|TRBV19|TRBD1|many
TGTGCCAGTAGTATCACGGACAGGACCCGAAGTGGCTACACCTTC
CASSITDRTRSGYTF
>TRBJ2-1|TRBV7-8|TRBD1|few
TGTGCCAGCAGCTCGGACAGGGGCCCCTACAATGAGCAGTTCTTC
CASSSDRGPYNEQFF
>TRBJ2-3|TRBV27|.|.
TGTGCCAGCGGACGACTCGGGGGCACAGATACGCAGTATTTT
CASGRLGGTDTQYF
>TRBJ1-5|TRBV7-2|TRBD1|.
TGTGCCAGCAGTTCGAAGCCCGGACAGGGACCGTTTCAGCCCCAGCATTTT
CASSSKPGQGPFQPQHF
>TRBJ1-1|TRBV27|.|many
TGTGCCAGCAGTTTATGGGGGAGGGACACTGAAGCTTTCTTT
CASSLWGRDTEAFF
>TRBJ1-2|TRBV29-1|.|many
TGCAGCGTTGCCCGTCGACAGGCCCCCTATGGCTACACCTTC
CSVARRQAPYGYTF
>TRBJ1-1|TRBV3-1|.|few
TGTGCCAGCAGCCACTGGAGGAAAGCTTTCTTT
CASSHWRKAFF
>TRBJ1-4|TRBV9|TRBD1|many
TGTGCCAGCAGCGAGCGGGGACAGGGTTATTCTAGTGAAAAACTGTTTTTT
CASSERGQGYSSEKLFF
>TRBJ1-2|TRBV29-1|.|many
TGCAGCGTTGCCCCAACCCGGGGCTACACCTTC
CSVAPTRGYTF
>TRBJ2-3|TRBV6-1|TRBD1|.
TGTGCCAGCAGTGGAGGGGGACAGGGGGCCGATACGCAGTATTTT
CASSGGGQGADTQYF
>TRBJ1-2|TRBV28|.|many
TGTGCCAGCAGTTCTACAGGAACCCCGATCTATGGCTACACCTTC
CASSSTGTPIYGYTF
>TRBJ2-7|TRBV20-1|TRBD2|many
TGCAGTGCCTCAGCGGGAGGCTTGAGCTCCTACGAGCAGTACTTC
CSASAGGLSSYEQYF
>TRBJ1-2|TRBV11-2|TRBD1|many
TGTGCCAGCAGACCCGCAGGGGGCTCTACCTATGGCTACACCTTC
CASRPAGGSTYGYTF
>TRBJ2-1|TRBV6-5|TRBD2|.
TGTGCCAGCAGGGGTCTAGCGGGGAGCTCCTACAATGAGCAGTTCTTC
CASRGLAGSSYNEQFF
>TRBJ2-3|TRBV5-1|.|few
TGCGCCAGCAGCTCCGTCGGCGGTGCTAGCACAGATACGCAGTATTTT
CASSSVGGASTDTQYF
>TRBJ2-1|TRBV13|.|many
TGTGCCAGCAGCTTAGGTACTAGTCCCTCCTGGGGTCGCTACAATGAGCAGTTCTTC
CASSLGTSPSWGRYNEQFF
>TRBJ1-6|TRBV5-8|.|many
TGTGCCAGCAGCTCGGGACACCATAATTCACCCCTCCACTTT
CASSSGHHNSPLHF
>TRBJ2-3|TRBV6-5|TRBD2|few
TGTGCCACCACGAGACTAGCGGGAGGGGATACGCAGTATTTT
CATTRLAGGDTQYF
>TRBJ2-3|TRBV7-9|TRBD1|many
TGTGCCAGCAGCTTCGGGACAGGGGGGACGGATACGCAGTATTTT
CASSFGTGGTDTQYF
>TRBJ1-6|TRBV29-1|.|many
TGCAGCGTTGGGACAGATTTTAATTCACCCCTCCACTTT
CSVGTDFNSPLHF
>TRBJ2-1|TRBV24-1|.|many
TGTGCCACCAGTGATTCCCGACAGGGAGGTTTGAATGAGCAGTTCTTC
CATSDSRQGGLNEQFF
>TRBJ2-6|TRBV27|TRBD1|.
TGTGCCAGCAGGGGAAGGGGACAGGGGGCGATGCGGGCCAACGTCCTGACTTTC
CASRGRGQGAMRANVLTF
>TRBJ2-1|TRBV6-2/TRBV6-3|.|few
TGTGCCAGCAGTTACATGCAGGGGCTCAATGAGCAGTTCTTC
CASSYMQGLNEQFF
>TRBJ2-6|TRBV5-1|TRBD1|.
TGCGCCAGCAGCCCGAATCAGGGGGCGAGCTCTGGGGCCAACGTCCTGACTTTC
CASSPNQGASSGANVLTF
>TRBJ1-2|TRBV11-2|.|.
TGTGCCAGCAGCTTTAGGCGGACCTATGGCTACACCTTC
CASSFRRTYGYTF
>TRBJ2-6|TRBV20-1|.|many
TGCAGTGCTAGAGGAGGGAACAGGGTCTCTGGGGCCAACGTCCTGACTTTC
CSARGGNRVSGANVLTF
>TRBJ1-1|TRBV5-4|TRBD1|many
TGTGCCAGCAGTCCTTCATACAGGGGGACGGGCACTGAAGCTTTCTTT
CASSPSYRGTGTEAFF
>TRBJ1-1|TRBV7-2|.|.
TGTGCCAGCAGCTCCCAGGGGATTGAAGCTTTCTTT
CASSSQGIEAFF
>TRBJ1-1|TRBV10-3|.|many
TGTGCCATCAGGCCAGACCGAAACACTGAAGCTTTCTTT
CAIRPDRNTEAFF
>TRBJ2-2|TRBV12-3/TRBV12-4|.|few
TGTGCCAGCAAAAGTCAGGGGCTCTCGAACACCGGGGAGCTGTTTTTT
CASKSQGLSNTGELFF
>TRBJ2-6|TRBV5-1|.|many
TGCGCCAGCAGCTTGGAAGGGGCTGGGGCCAACGTCCTGACTTTC
CASSLEGAGANVLTF
>TRBJ1-1|TRBV7-7|.|many
TGTGCCAGCAGCCCCCTTGCTGGGAGAGCTTTCTTT
CASSPLAGRAFF
>TRBJ2-2|TRBV29-1|.|.
TGCAGCGTTGAGACGGACACCGGGGAGCTGTTTTTT
CSVETDTGELFF
>TRBJ1-5|TRBV10-2|TRBD1|medium-sized
TGCGCCAGCAGTGAGGGACAGGTCGACAATCAGCCCCAGCATTTT
CASSEGQVDNQPQHF
>TRBJ1-2|TRBV19|.|many
TGTGCCAGTAGTCCGAGAACCCGGACGCAGAACTATGGCTACACCTTC
CASSPRTRTQNYGYTF
>TRBJ2-3|TRBV2|.|many
TGTGCCAGCACGGGGGACCCGGCCACAGATACGCAGTATTTT
CASTGDPATDTQYF
>TRBJ1-5|TRBV7-2|.|many
TGTGCCAGCAGCTTAAAGCCCGGGACACTCTATAGCAATCAGCCCCAGCATTTT
CASSLKPGTLYSNQPQHF
>TRBJ1-6|TRBV7-9|TRBD1|many
TGTGCCAGCAGCTCTGGGACAGATAATTCACCCCTCCACTTT
CASSSGTDNSPLHF
>TRBJ2-1|TRBV12-3/TRBV12-4|.|many
TGTGCCAGCAGTTTGCAGGGATTTTACAATGAGCAGTTCTTC
CASSLQGFYNEQFF
>TRBJ2-7|TRBV28|.|.
TGTGCCAGCAGCATGGTATCCTACGAGCAGTACTTC
CASSMVSYEQYF
>TRBJ2-3|TRBV6-4|.|few
TGTGCCAGCAGTGACTCGATCGGGGGCACAGATACGCAGTATTTT
CASSDSIGGTDTQYF
>TRBJ2-1|TRBV7-2|TRBD2|.
TGTGCCAGCAGCTTACCGGGACTAGCGGGGGGGAGCTCCTACAATGAGCAGTTCTTC
CASSLPGLAGGSSYNEQFF
>TRBJ2-2|TRBV11-2|.|.
TGTGCCAGCAGCCCCTCGACAGGGAGGGTCGGGGAGCTGTTTTTT
CASSPSTGRVGELFF
>TRBJ2-4|TRBV15|.|few
TGTGCCACCCTTGACTTCGCCAAAAACATTCAGTACTTC
CATLDFAKNIQYF
>TRBJ2-1|TRBV7-3|TRBD2|many
TGTGCCAGCAGCTCCGCTAGCGGGGGGGCGGGTGAGCAGTTCTTC
CASSSASGGAGEQFF
>TRBJ2-7|TRBV4-1|TRBD1|.
TGCGCCAGCAGCCAAGAGGGCAGGGGGCAGTACGAGCAGTACTTC
CASSQEGRGQYEQYF